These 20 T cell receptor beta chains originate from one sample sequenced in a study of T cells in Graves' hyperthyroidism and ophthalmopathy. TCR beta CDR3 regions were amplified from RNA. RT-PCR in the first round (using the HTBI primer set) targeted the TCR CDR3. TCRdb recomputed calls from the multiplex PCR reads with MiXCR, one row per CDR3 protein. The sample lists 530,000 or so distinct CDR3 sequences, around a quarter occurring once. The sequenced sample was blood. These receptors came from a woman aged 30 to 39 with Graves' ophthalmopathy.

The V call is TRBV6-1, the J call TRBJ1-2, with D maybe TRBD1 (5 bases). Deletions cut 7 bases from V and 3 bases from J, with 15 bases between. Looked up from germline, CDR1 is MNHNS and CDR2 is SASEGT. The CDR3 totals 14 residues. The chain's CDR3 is CASTWAGGDYGYTF. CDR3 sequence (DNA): TGTGCCAGCACCTGGGCAGGAGGGGACTATGGCTACACCTTC.

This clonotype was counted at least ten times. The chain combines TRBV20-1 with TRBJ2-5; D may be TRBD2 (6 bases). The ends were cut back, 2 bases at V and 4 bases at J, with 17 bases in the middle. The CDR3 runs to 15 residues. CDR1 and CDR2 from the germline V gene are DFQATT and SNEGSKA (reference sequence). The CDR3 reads CSARIGGEVGETQYF. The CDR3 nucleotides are TGCAGTGCTAGAATAGGCGGGGAGGTGGGAGAGACCCAGTACTTC.

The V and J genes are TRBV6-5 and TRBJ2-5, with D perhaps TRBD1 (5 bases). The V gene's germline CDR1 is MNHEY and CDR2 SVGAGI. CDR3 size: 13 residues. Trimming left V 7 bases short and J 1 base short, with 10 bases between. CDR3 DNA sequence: TGTGCCAGCACCCCGGACACCCAAGAGACCCAGTACTTC. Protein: CASTPDTQETQYF.

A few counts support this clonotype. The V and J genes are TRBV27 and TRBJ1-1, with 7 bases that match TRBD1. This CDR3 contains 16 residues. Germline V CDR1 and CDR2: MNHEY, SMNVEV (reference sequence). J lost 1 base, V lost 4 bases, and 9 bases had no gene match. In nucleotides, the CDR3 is TGTGCCAGCAGTTCCCACCGACAGGGCCGGAACACTGAAGCTTTCTTT. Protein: CASSSHRQGRNTEAFF.

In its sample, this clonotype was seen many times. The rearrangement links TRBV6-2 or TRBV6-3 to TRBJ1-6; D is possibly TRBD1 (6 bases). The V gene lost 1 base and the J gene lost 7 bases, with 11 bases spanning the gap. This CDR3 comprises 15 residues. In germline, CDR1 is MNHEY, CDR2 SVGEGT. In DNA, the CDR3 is TGTGCCAGCAGTTACTATAGGACAGAAAATTCACCCCTCCACTTT. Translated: CASSYYRTENSPLHF.

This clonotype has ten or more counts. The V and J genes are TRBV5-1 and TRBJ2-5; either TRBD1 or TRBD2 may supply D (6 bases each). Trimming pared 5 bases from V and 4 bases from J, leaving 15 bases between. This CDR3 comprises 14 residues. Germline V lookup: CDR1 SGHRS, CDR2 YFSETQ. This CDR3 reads CASRRIGGGETQYF. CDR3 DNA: TGCGCCAGCAGGAGGATCGGGGGCGGAGAGACCCAGTACTTC.

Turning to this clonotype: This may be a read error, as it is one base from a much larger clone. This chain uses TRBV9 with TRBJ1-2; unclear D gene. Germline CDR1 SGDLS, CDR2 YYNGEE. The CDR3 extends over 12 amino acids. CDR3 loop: CASSLGNSPPSF. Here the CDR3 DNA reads TGTGCCAGCAGCTTAGGCAACTCTCCCCCTTCATTC.

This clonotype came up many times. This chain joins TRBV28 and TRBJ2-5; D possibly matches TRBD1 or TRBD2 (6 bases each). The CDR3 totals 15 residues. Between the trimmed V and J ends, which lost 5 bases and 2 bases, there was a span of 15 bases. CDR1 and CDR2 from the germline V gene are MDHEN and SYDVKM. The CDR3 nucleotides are TGTGCCAGCAGTCCCTGGAGGGGGGATCAAGAGACCCAGTACTTC. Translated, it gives CASSPWRGDQETQYF.

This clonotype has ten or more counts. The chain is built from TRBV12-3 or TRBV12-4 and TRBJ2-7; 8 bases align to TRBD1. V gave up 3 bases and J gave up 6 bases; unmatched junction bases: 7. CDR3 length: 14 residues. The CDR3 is CASSFQDRVIEQYF. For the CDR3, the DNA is TGTGCCAGCAGTTTCCAGGACAGGGTAATCGAGCAGTACTTC.

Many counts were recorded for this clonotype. DNA for the CDR3: TGTGCCAGCATCGGGGACAACAGGCAGACCCAGTACTTC. Translating gives CASIGDNRQTQYF. J is TRBJ2-5 and V is TRBV11-2; TRBD1 might be the D (6 bases). The CDR3 is 13 amino acids. V lost 7 bases, J lost 6 bases, and 15 bases lay in between. The germline CDR1 and CDR2 sequences are SGHAT and FQNNGV.

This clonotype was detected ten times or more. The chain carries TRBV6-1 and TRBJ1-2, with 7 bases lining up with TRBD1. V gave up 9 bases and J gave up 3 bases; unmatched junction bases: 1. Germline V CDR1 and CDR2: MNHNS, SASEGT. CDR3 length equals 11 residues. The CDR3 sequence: CASGQDYGYTF. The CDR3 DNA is TGTGCCAGTGGACAGGACTATGGCTACACCTTC.

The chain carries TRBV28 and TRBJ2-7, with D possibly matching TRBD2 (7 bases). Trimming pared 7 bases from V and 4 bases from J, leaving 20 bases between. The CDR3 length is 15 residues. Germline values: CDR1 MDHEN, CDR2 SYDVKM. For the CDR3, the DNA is TGTGCCAGCAATGGGAGGGGGGGATCTAATTACGAGCAGTACTTC. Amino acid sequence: CASNGRGGSNYEQYF.

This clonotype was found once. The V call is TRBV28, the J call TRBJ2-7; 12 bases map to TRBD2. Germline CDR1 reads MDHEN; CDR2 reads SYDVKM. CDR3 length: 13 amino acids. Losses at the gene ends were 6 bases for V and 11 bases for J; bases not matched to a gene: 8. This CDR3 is CASRTSGGTGKYF. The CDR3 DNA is TGTGCCAGCAGGACTAGCGGGGGAACCGGCAAGTACTTC.

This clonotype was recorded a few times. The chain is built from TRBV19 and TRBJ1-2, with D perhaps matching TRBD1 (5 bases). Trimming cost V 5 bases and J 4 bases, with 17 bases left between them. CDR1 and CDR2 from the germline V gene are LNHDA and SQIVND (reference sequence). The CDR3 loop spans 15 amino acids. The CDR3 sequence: CASSPGGSVGYGYTF. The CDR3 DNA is TGTGCCAGTAGTCCCGGGGGTTCGGTCGGCTATGGCTACACCTTC.

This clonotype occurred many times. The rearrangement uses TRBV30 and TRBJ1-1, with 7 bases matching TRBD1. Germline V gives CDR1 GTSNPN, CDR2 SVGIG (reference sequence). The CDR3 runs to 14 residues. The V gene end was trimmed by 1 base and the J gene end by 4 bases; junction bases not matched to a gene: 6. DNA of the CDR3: TGTGCCTGGAGTGAACAGGGGAAGATCACTGAAGCTTTCTTT. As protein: CAWSEQGKITEAFF.

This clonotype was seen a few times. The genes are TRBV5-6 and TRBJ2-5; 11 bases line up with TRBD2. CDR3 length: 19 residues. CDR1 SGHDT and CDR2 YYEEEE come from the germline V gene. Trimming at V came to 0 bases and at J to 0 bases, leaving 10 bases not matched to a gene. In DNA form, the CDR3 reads TGTGCCAGCAGCTTGGCCTGGCTAGCGGGGGGTAACGACCAAGAGACCCAGTACTTC. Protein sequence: CASSLAWLAGGNDQETQYF.

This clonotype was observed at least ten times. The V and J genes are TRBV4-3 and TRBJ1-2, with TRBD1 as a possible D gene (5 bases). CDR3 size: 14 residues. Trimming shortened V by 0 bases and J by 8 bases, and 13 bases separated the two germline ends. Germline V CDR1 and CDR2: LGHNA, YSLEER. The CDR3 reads CASSQDRLGDGYTF. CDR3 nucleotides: TGCGCCAGCAGCCAAGATCGCCTAGGGGACGGCTACACCTTC.

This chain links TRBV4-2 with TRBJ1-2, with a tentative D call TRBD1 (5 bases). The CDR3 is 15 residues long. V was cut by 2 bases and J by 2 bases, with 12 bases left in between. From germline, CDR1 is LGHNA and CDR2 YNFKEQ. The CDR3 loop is CASSQLRDSNYGYTF. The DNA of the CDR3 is TGTGCCAGCAGCCAACTTCGTGACAGCAACTATGGCTACACCTTC.

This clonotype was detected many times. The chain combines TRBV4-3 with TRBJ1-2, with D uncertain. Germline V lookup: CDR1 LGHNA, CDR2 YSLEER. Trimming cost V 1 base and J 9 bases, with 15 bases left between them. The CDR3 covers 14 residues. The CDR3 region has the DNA TGCGCCAGCAGCCAAGTACGACAAGGAGGTAGCTACACCTTC. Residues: CASSQVRQGGSYTF.

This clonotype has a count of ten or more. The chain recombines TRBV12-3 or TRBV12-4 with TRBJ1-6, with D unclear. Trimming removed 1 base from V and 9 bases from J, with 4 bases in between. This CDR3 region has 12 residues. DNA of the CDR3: TGTGCCAGCAGTTTAGGTGCTTCACCCCTCCACTTT. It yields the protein CASSLGASPLHF.